Below are 4 T cell receptor beta chains sequenced from a single sample in a study of blood T cell repertoires in COVID-19. Method: immunoSEQ multiplex PCR; TCRdb's copy keeps in-frame clones and lacks some. The table shows 250,000 to 300,000 clones, with approximately 87% occurring only once. The specimen sequenced was peripheral blood. The receptor set was obtained from a woman aged 25 to 39 with COVID-19, enrolled during active disease.

The rearrangement uses TRBV7-9 and TRBJ2-3; 9 nucleotides line up with TRBD1. After removal of 5 bases from V and 5 bases from J, the junction contained 11 bases not matched to a gene. CDR3 length equals 16 residues. From germline, CDR1 is SEHNR and CDR2 FQNEAQ (reference sequence). CDR3 loop: CASSLPGTGYRDTQYF. CDR3 sequence (DNA): TGTGCCAGCAGCCTGCCCGGGACAGGGTATCGAGATACGCAGTATTTT.

The CDR3 DNA reads as TGTGCCAGCAGCTTGTTTCCGAGCTCCTACAATGAGCAGTTCTTC. It yields the protein CASSLFPSSYNEQFF. The chain combines TRBV5-8 with TRBJ2-1; D ambiguous. The CDR3 has 15 residues. Trimming cost V 1 base and J 0 bases, with 8 bases left between them. Germline loops: CDR1 SGHTS, CDR2 YDEGEE.

The V call is TRBV5-6, the J call TRBJ1-2; TRBD1 agrees at 9 bases. The CDR3 is made up of 14 amino acids. The germline V gene has CDR1 SGHDT and CDR2 YYEEEE. J was trimmed by 3 bases and V by 2 bases; bases with no gene match: 2. CDR3 loop: CASSLQGADYGYTF. Here the CDR3 DNA reads TGTGCCAGCAGCTTACAGGGGGCGGACTATGGCTACACCTTC.

This clone has just a few counts. The chain couples TRBV28 to TRBJ2-2; D gene ambiguous. Germline V gene sequence: CDR1 MDHEN, CDR2 SYDVKM. The V and J ends lost 7 bases and 5 bases respectively, with 8 bases between them. The CDR3 contains 12 residues. The CDR3: CASTLRTGELFF. CDR3 coding DNA: TGTGCCAGCACCCTGAGAACCGGGGAGCTGTTTTTT.